The 26 T cell receptor beta chains listed next were all sequenced from one sample in a study of shared clonotypes between healthy human individuals. Produced via immunoSEQ multiplex PCR; TCRdb's table is partial and in-frame only. The table includes around 1.4 million clones, about 98.5% detected once. The sample consisted of naive CD4+ T cells sorted from blood. Subset given: CD45RA+ positively selected. The receptors shown here come from a man between 25 and 39 years old in good health.

The V call is TRBV7-2, the J call TRBJ1-2, with 11 bases that match TRBD1. The germline V gene encodes CDR1 SGHTA and CDR2 FQGNSA. CDR3 size: 14 residues. The V gene end was trimmed by 4 bases and the J gene end by 6 bases; junction bases not matched to a gene: 4. The CDR3, as DNA: TGTGCCAGCAGCTCTGGACAGGGGGCCAATGGCTACACCTTC. Protein sequence: CASSSGQGANGYTF.

The table lists this clone with a count of one. V usage is TRBV28 and J usage is TRBJ1-2, with D possibly matching TRBD1 (5 bases). CDR3 size: 17 residues. Germline assignment: CDR1 MDHEN and CDR2 SYDVKM. Trimming left V 4 bases short and J 4 bases short, with 22 bases between. CDR3 in DNA: TGTGCCAGCAGTTCCCGCATCCCGGGACGACAAGTCTATGGCTACACCTTC. Its protein is CASSSRIPGRQVYGYTF.

The chain employs TRBV11-2 and TRBJ2-1; weak D call: TRBD2 (7 bases). CDR3 size: 17 residues. CDR1 SGHAT and CDR2 FQNNGV come from the germline V gene. Trimming removed 5 bases at V and 8 bases at J, with 25 bases between. CDR3 in amino acids: CASSRSGGGASMDEQFF. The CDR3 coding sequence is TGTGCCAGCAGCCGATCAGGAGGGGGGGCGTCTATGGATGAGCAGTTCTTC.

For this clone: This sample also contains other DNA sequences that code for the same CDR3. V and J are TRBV5-4 and TRBJ1-2; no clear D. The CDR3 totals 14 residues. Germline-derived CDR1 and CDR2 are SGHNT and YYREEE (reference sequence). The V gene lost 0 bases and the J gene lost 2 bases, with 8 bases spanning the gap. CDR3 protein: CASSLGTANYGYTF. DNA of the CDR3: TGTGCCAGCAGCTTGGGGACGGCCAACTATGGCTACACCTTC.

DNA of the CDR3: TGTGCCACCTCCGGGGCCGGTTATGGCTACACCTTC. Translated: CATSGAGYGYTF. The chain employs TRBV15 and TRBJ1-2; a possible D gene is TRBD1 (5 bases). The CDR3 is made up of 12 amino acids. In germline, CDR1 is LNHNV, CDR2 YYDKDF (reference sequence). Trimming left V 8 bases short and J 5 bases short, with 12 bases between.

The chain employs TRBV6-1 and TRBJ2-1; 7 bases are a match to TRBD2. The length of the CDR3 is 14 residues. Trimming removed 8 bases from V and 4 bases from J; junction bases left unmatched: 8. In germline, CDR1 is MNHNS, CDR2 SASEGT. The CDR3 protein is CASVGGRWYNEQFF. In DNA, the CDR3 is TGTGCCAGCGTTGGCGGGAGATGGTACAATGAGCAGTTCTTC.

The chain has TRBV21-1 and TRBJ2-1; the table names TRBD2, a call not compared with the DNA. TRBV21-1 is a listed pseudogene. The CDR3 runs to 12 residues. For the CDR3, the DNA is TGTTTCACTAGTACTTTGTACAATGAGCAGTTCTTC. This gives the protein CFTSTLYNEQFF.

The V call is TRBV2, the J call TRBJ2-3; 7 nucleotides agree with TRBD2. CDR3 length: 14 residues. Germline loops: CDR1 SNHLY, CDR2 FYNNEI. The V and J ends lost 4 bases and 2 bases, in that order; junction bases with no gene match: 3. The CDR3 bases are TGTGCCAGCAGTGGGCTAGCGGTCACAGATACGCAGTATTTT. Protein product: CASSGLAVTDTQYF.

The chain employs TRBV7-9 and TRBJ1-2, with a tentative D call TRBD1 (6 bases). The length of the CDR3 is 13 residues. From germline, CDR1 is SEHNR and CDR2 FQNEAQ (reference sequence). Deletions cut 5 bases from V and 7 bases from J, with 14 bases between. The CDR3 protein is CASSPDSYGGYTF. The CDR3 DNA reads TGTGCCAGCAGCCCGGACAGCTATGGTGGCTACACCTTC.

This clone was seen a single time. The V call is TRBV27, the J call TRBJ2-6, with D perhaps matching TRBD2 (7 bases). Germline V CDR1 and CDR2: MNHEY, SMNVEV (reference sequence). V lost 4 bases and J lost 0, with 16 bases in between. This CDR3 spans 18 amino acids. DNA of the CDR3: TGTGCCAGCAGTTGGGGGAGGGACATTAGCTCTGGGGCCAACGTCCTGACTTTC. Translating it yields CASSWGRDISSGANVLTF.

The chain combines TRBV5-4 with TRBJ2-1; possible D gene TRBD1, 6 bases. Trimming took 1 base from V and 2 from J, leaving 13 bases between them. The CDR3 contains 16 residues. In germline, CDR1 is SGHNT, CDR2 YYREEE (reference sequence). CDR3 region: CASSLPRDIPYNEQFF. The CDR3 DNA sequence: TGTGCCAGCAGCTTGCCCAGGGACATCCCCTACAATGAGCAGTTCTTC.

The chain uses TRBV28 and TRBJ1-2, with 9 nucleotides matching TRBD1. The CDR3 is 13 residues long. The trim removed 6 bases at V and 8 bases at J, leaving 7 bases unmatched. From germline, CDR1 is MDHEN and CDR2 SYDVKM. CDR3 sequence (DNA): TGTGCCAGCAGCACAGGGGGCGCAGAGGGCTACACCTTC. Protein: CASSTGGAEGYTF.

The chain has TRBV7-9 and TRBJ2-1; no reliable D call. Germline-derived CDR1 and CDR2 are SEHNR and FQNEAQ (reference sequence). Trimming took off 5 bases at V and 8 bases at J, with 10 bases between the two ends. This CDR3 comprises 12 residues. The CDR3 nucleotides read TGTGCCAGCAGCCCGCTGCCCCATGAGCAGTTCTTC. This gives the protein CASSPLPHEQFF.

This sequence joins TRBV30 and TRBJ1-2, with D uncertain. The V end lost 0 bases, the J end lost 5 bases, and 31 bases lay between the germline ends. CDR3 length: 20 residues. Germline V gives CDR1 GTSNPN, CDR2 SVGIG (reference sequence). The CDR3 reads CAWSVLSLGVPNPNYYGYTF. As DNA, the CDR3 is TGTGCCTGGAGTGTACTTTCGCTTGGTGTCCCGAACCCGAACTATTATGGCTACACCTTC.

This clone showed up just once. The V and J genes are TRBV6-5 and TRBJ2-7, with 8 bases fitting TRBD1. The V and J ends lost 6 bases and 6 bases, in that order; junction bases with no gene match: 7. The CDR3 has 13 amino acids. The germline gives CDR1 MNHEY, CDR2 SVGAGI. For the CDR3, the DNA is TGTGCCAGCAGATACGACGGGACAGGCGAGCAGTACTTC. The encoded protein is CASRYDGTGEQYF.

This clone was recorded only once. This same CDR3 is encoded by further DNA sequences in the sample. The chain links TRBV9 to TRBJ2-1, with 7 bases matching TRBD2. Germline CDR1 reads SGDLS; CDR2 reads YYNGEE. Trimming removed 2 bases from V and 2 bases from J; junction bases left unmatched: 4. The CDR3 is 15 residues long. The CDR3 sequence: CASSVASGTYNEQFF. As DNA, the CDR3 is TGTGCCAGCAGCGTGGCTAGCGGAACCTACAATGAGCAGTTCTTC. Full variable domain (missing parts from reference TRBV9 and TRBJ2-1): DSGVTQTPKHLITATGQRVTLRCSPRSGDLSVYWYQQSLDQGLQFLIQYYNGEERAKGNILERFSAQQFPDLHSELNLSSLELGDSALYFCASSVASGTYNEQFFGPGTRLTVL.

This chain joins TRBV21-1 and TRBJ2-7; TRBD2, the table's D call, was not compared with the DNA. TRBV21-1 is noted as a pseudogene. The CDR3 consists of 16 residues. The CDR3 loop is CASSPTLTFRLYEQYF. CDR3 in DNA: TGTGCCAGCAGCCCAACACTAACATTTCGTCTATACGAGCAGTACTTC.

On this clone: Other DNA sequences in the same sample also yield this CDR3. The chain links TRBV20-1 to TRBJ2-3; no clear D. CDR3 length: 11 residues. V lost 0 bases and J 5 bases, leaving 3 bases between the germline ends. In germline, CDR1 is DFQATT, CDR2 SNEGSKA (reference sequence). CDR3 in amino acids: CSARDRDTQYF. In DNA form, the CDR3 reads TGCAGTGCTAGAGATAGAGATACGCAGTATTTT.

This chain links TRBV6-5 with TRBJ1-4, with TRBD1 matching 9 bases. J was trimmed by 14 bases and V by 0 bases; bases with no gene match: 7. The CDR3 is 14 residues long. Germline V CDR1 and CDR2: MNHEY, SVGAGI. The CDR3 loop reads CASSYSLGQGSLFF. The CDR3, as DNA: TGTGCCAGCAGTTACTCGTTGGGACAGGGAAGCCTGTTTTTT.

V gene TRBV5-6 combines with J gene TRBJ1-1; D might be TRBD1 (5 bases). V was trimmed by 1 base and J by 1 base, leaving 11 bases between them. This CDR3 has 15 amino acids. Germline values: CDR1 SGHDT, CDR2 YYEEEE. Here the CDR3 reads CASSLLGGSNTEAFF. CDR3 sequence (DNA): TGTGCCAGCAGCTTGCTTGGGGGGTCGAACACTGAAGCTTTCTTT.

V is TRBV28 and J is TRBJ2-1, with D perhaps TRBD1 (6 bases). Germline values: CDR1 MDHEN, CDR2 SYDVKM. The CDR3 length is 16 residues. The V end lost 6 bases, the J end lost 7 bases, and 22 bases lay between the germline ends. This CDR3 reads CASSPHRVEEKNEQFF. The CDR3 coding sequence is TGTGCCAGCAGCCCTCACAGGGTGGAGGAGAAAAATGAGCAGTTCTTC.

For the CDR3, the DNA is TGTGCCAGCAGTTACGGGGCGGGCGGTAGCTATGGCTACACCTTC. Its translation is CASSYGAGGSYGYTF. The rearrangement uses TRBV6-6 and TRBJ1-2; D possibly corresponds to TRBD1 (5 bases). V was pared by 2 bases and J by 4 bases, with 14 bases between. Germline V lookup: CDR1 MNHNY, CDR2 SVGAGI (reference sequence). CDR3 length equals 15 residues.

The chain uses TRBV27 and TRBJ1-1; 12 bases align to TRBD1. The V gene end was trimmed by 2 bases and the J gene end by 0 bases; junction bases not matched to a gene: 4. The CDR3 consists of 17 residues. Germline V lookup: CDR1 MNHEY, CDR2 SMNVEV (reference sequence). CDR3 sequence: CASSLVGTGGMNTEAFF. The CDR3, as DNA: TGTGCCAGCAGTTTAGTAGGGACAGGGGGCATGAACACTGAAGCTTTCTTT.

Remarks on this clone: A junction boundary mismatches the germline segment, possibly from a read error. The chain links TRBV25-1 to TRBJ2-3, with TRBD1 matching over 9 bases. CDR3 size: 18 residues. The germline gives CDR1 MGHDK, CDR2 SYGVNS. The DNA for the CDR3 is TGTGCCAGCAGTGAAAGGGATGGGTGGACAGGGGTCACAGAGACGCAGTATTTT. It specifies CASSERDGWTGVTETQYF.

CDR3: CASSGGTGGKDTQYF. In nucleotides, the CDR3 is TGTGCCAGCAGCGGCGGGACAGGGGGTAAAGATACGCAGTATTTT. J is TRBJ2-3 and V is TRBV7-9; TRBD1 aligns across 11 bases. The CDR3 loop spans 15 amino acids. Germline assignment: CDR1 SEHNR and CDR2 FQNEAQ (reference sequence). V lost 5 bases to trimming and J lost 5 bases; unmatched junction nucleotides: 6. Full variable domain (outside the CDR3, taken from reference TRBV7-9 and TRBJ2-3): DTGVSQNPRHKITKRGQNVTFRCDPISEHNRLYWYRQTLGQGPEFLTYFQNEAQLEKSRLLSDRFSAERPKGSFSTLEIQRTEQGDSAMYLCASSGGTGGKDTQYFGPGTRLTVL.

The genes are TRBV5-4 and TRBJ2-1; no definite D call. The CDR3 consists of 13 residues. Trimming pared 0 bases from V and 5 bases from J, leaving 6 bases between. Germline CDR1 and CDR2: SGHNT and YYREEE (reference sequence). In nucleotides, the CDR3 is TGTGCCAGCAGCTTGGCATCGAACAATGAGCAGTTCTTC. Its protein is CASSLASNNEQFF. The variable domain in full, completed from reference TRBV5-4 and TRBJ2-1, reads ETGVTQSPTHLIKTRGQQVTLRCSSQSGHNTVSWYQQALGQGPQFIFQYYREEENGRGNFPPRFSGLQFPNYSSELNVNALELDDSALYLCASSLASNNEQFFGPGTRLTVL.